This T cell receptor beta chain was identified during a study of blood T cell repertoires in COVID-19. Study information: Whether acute or convalescent, the COVID-19 samples came from the United States, Italy and Spain. PBMCs, B-cell-depleted T cells, or T cells were the source of the cDNA or gDNA that made up the material.

CDR3 length: 14 residues. V shed 6 bases and J shed 5 bases, with 16 bases lying between them. Germline loops: CDR1 MNHEY, CDR2 SVGAGI. Original data processing: Nucleated cell counts were estimated from reference gene primer amplification. TCRdb keeps only in-frame clones here, not all; method: immunoSEQ multiplex PCR. The V and J calls and the clone size are those of that table, but D and trimming were determined from the DNA. The repertoire has around 100,000 clones, 85% to 90% of them found once; the top ten carry about 34%. This TCR came from a woman at least 80 years old with acute or convalescent COVID-19. Sequencing was carried out using peripheral blood. This sequence joins TRBV6-5 and TRBJ1-2, with a weak D call TRBD1 (6 bases). The DNA of the CDR3 is TGTGCCAGCAGATCCTCGGGGGGCGCGTATGGCTACACCTTC. It translates to CASRSSGGAYGYTF.